A selection of T cell receptor beta chains follows, all from one sample in a study of T cells expressing NK-cell markers. TCRdb reprocessed the 5' RACE reads, keeping one entry per CDR3 protein, no DNA. This sample contains about 550,000 distinct CDR3 sequences. Sequencing was done on a sample of blood T cells: a sorted CD56 or NKG2C T cell subset, CD4+ or CD8+ T cells, or bulk PBMC T cells (not recorded which). Receptors were obtained from a man younger than 35 in good health. Both conserved end residues are part of each CDR3.

CDR3: CASSQDLGLAGYTGELFF
length: 18
V: TRBV4-2
J: TRBJ2-2

CDR3: CASSPHSGTSGWVGWNEQFF
length: 20
V: TRBV3-1
J: TRBJ2-1

CDR3: CASSPPQGLTYNEQFF
length: 16
V: TRBV12-3/TRBV12-4
J: TRBJ2-1

CDR3: CASTGSGYNEQFF
length: 13
V: TRBV7-9
J: TRBJ2-1

CDR3: CAISVGVHPPYEQYF
length: 15
V: TRBV10-3
J: TRBJ2-7

CDR3: CASSLSDGPRTGELFF
length: 16
V: TRBV5-1
J: TRBJ2-2

CDR3: CASSSLGPAGELFF
length: 14
V: TRBV7-8
J: TRBJ2-2

CDR3: CASSTAGSSAGELFF
length: 15
V: TRBV7-8
J: TRBJ2-2

CDR3: CASSLYRLAGDGTLDTQYF
length: 19
V: TRBV7-3
J: TRBJ2-3

CDR3: CASGTSGSYEQYF
length: 13
V: TRBV25-1
J: TRBJ2-7

CDR3: CATSDFTSLNTQYF
length: 14
V: TRBV24-1
J: TRBJ2-3

CDR3: CASSQIRDRENEQFF
length: 15
V: TRBV27
J: TRBJ2-1

CDR3: CASSRDRETYGYTF
length: 14
V: TRBV10-2
J: TRBJ1-2

CDR3: CAIKAGGNTGELFF
length: 14
V: TRBV10-3
J: TRBJ2-2

CDR3: CAISESGPQETQYF
length: 14
V: TRBV10-3
J: TRBJ2-5

CDR3: CASSQDRGRASGELFF
length: 16
V: TRBV3-1
J: TRBJ2-2

CDR3: CAIKRDSVGYTF
length: 12
V: TRBV10-3
J: TRBJ1-2

CDR3: CASSYSVVDTQYF
length: 13
V: TRBV6-5
J: TRBJ2-3

CDR3: CASSPWTSGGSDTQYF
length: 16
V: TRBV5-1
J: TRBJ2-3

CDR3: CASSLGTSGIVAYEQYF
length: 17
V: TRBV7-6
J: TRBJ2-7

CDR3: CSARDPGSSNQPQHF
length: 15
V: TRBV20-1
J: TRBJ1-5

CDR3: CASSYIRNNEQFF
length: 13
V: TRBV7-2
J: TRBJ2-1

CDR3: CSATDRGNEQFF
length: 12
V: TRBV20-1
J: TRBJ2-1

CDR3: CASMATGENSPLHF
length: 14
V: TRBV12-3/TRBV12-4
J: TRBJ1-6

CDR3: CASSIVAPNNEQFF
length: 14
V: TRBV19
J: TRBJ2-1

CDR3: CASSHPYLTGASSGANVLTF
length: 20
V: TRBV3-1
J: TRBJ2-6

CDR3: CASSFRTGNTGELFF
length: 15
V: TRBV27
J: TRBJ2-2

CDR3: CASSYPPSTQETQYF
length: 15
V: TRBV6-5
J: TRBJ2-5

CDR3: CASSSGTKQFF
length: 11
V: TRBV6-5
J: TRBJ2-1

CDR3: CASSLDTGPTDTQYF
length: 15
V: TRBV27
J: TRBJ2-3

CDR3: CAILASNEQFF
length: 11
V: TRBV10-3
J: TRBJ2-1

CDR3: CASSYTSDTQYF
length: 12
V: TRBV6-6
J: TRBJ2-3

CDR3: CASSHDRQGAYPNEKLFF
length: 18
V: TRBV4-2
J: TRBJ1-4

CDR3: CASSPQRMIAVEPQFF
length: 16
V: TRBV12-3/TRBV12-4
J: TRBJ2-1

CDR3: CASSQLAGGWNEQFF
length: 15
V: TRBV19
J: TRBJ2-1

CDR3: CASMTGPGELFF
length: 12
V: TRBV6-5
J: TRBJ2-2

CDR3: CASSTAGTQTYEQYF
length: 15
V: TRBV19
J: TRBJ2-7

CDR3: CASALDTYEQYF
length: 12
V: TRBV12-3/TRBV12-4
J: TRBJ2-7

CDR3: CASSPLRWELFF
length: 12
V: TRBV27
J: TRBJ2-2

CDR3: CASSYQGAGEAFF
length: 13
V: TRBV27
J: TRBJ1-1

CDR3: CAWSVTSRNTGELFF
length: 15
V: TRBV30
J: TRBJ2-2

CDR3: CASSLVGSASNTGELFF
length: 17
V: TRBV7-9
J: TRBJ2-2

CDR3: CASHRAWNSPLHF
length: 13
V: TRBV27
J: TRBJ1-6

CDR3: CASRSDGVSYNEQFF
length: 15
V: TRBV7-9
J: TRBJ2-1

CDR3: CASTPPWGSQYNEQFF
length: 16
V: TRBV7-9
J: TRBJ2-1

CDR3: CASSPLVGSYNEQFF
length: 15
V: TRBV4-2
J: TRBJ2-1

CDR3: CASSLERENYETQYF
length: 15
V: TRBV5-1
J: TRBJ2-5

CDR3: CASSRTGRTDTQYF
length: 14
V: TRBV28
J: TRBJ2-3

CDR3: CASTRSPGDIQYF
length: 13
V: TRBV12-3/TRBV12-4
J: TRBJ2-4

CDR3: CSVGEGTEAFF
length: 11
V: TRBV29-1
J: TRBJ1-1

CDR3: CASSSRREGAFF
length: 12
V: TRBV11-2
J: TRBJ1-1

CDR3: CASSALEGAPPEAFF
length: 15
V: TRBV5-1
J: TRBJ1-1